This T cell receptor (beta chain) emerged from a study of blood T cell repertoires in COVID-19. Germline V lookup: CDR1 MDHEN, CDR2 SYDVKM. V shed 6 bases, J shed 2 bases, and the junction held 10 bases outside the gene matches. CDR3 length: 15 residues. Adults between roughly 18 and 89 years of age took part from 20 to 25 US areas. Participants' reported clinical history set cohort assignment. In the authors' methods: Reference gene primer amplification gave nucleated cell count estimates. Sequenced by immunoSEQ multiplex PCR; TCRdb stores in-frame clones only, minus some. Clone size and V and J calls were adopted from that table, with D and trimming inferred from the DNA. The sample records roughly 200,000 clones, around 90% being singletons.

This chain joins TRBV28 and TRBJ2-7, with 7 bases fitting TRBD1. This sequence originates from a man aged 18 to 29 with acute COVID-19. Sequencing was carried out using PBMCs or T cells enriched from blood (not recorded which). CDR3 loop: CASRHDRDHTYEQYF. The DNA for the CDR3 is TGTGCCAGCAGACACGACAGGGACCACACCTACGAGCAGTACTTC.